Each of the 32 T cell receptor beta chains below was sequenced from the same sample in a study of regulatory T cells in long-lasting Graves disease. iRepertoire HTBI primers and Arm-PCR of CDR3 regions built TCR beta libraries. TCRdb analysed the multiplex PCR reads with MiXCR anew, one entry per CDR3 protein. The repertoire holds approximately 690,000 distinct CDR3 sequences, with 30% as singletons. Time point meaning: persistent/refractory GD, antithyroid drugs over 5 years with positive TRAb. RNA extracted from PBMCs served as the sequencing template. Source: peripheral blood mononuclear cells (PBMCs), taken when the disease was refractory, from a patient treated with antithyroid drugs. The receptors originated from a female donor with Graves disease.

This clonotype was observed at least ten times. V and J are TRBV28 and TRBJ1-1; D is undetermined. The CDR3 spans 12 residues. Deletions cut 5 bases from V and 6 bases from J, with 10 bases between. Per germline, CDR1 MDHEN and CDR2 SYDVKM. This CDR3 reads CASSSGPSEAFF. The CDR3 nucleotides read TGTGCCAGCAGTAGCGGGCCTTCTGAAGCTTTCTTT.

The V gene is TRBV2, the J gene TRBJ1-3; D is unresolved. The CDR3 extends over 13 amino acids. Per the germline V gene, CDR1 is SNHLY and CDR2 is FYNNEI. Deletions cut 9 bases from V and 5 bases from J, with 14 bases between. This chain's CDR3 is CARADGSRNTIYF. Written as DNA, the CDR3 is TGTGCCAGGGCGGACGGATCAAGAAACACCATATATTTT. Based on the CDR3 plus reference TRBV2 and TRBJ1-3, the full variable domain is EPEVTQTPSHQVTQMGQEVILRCVPISNHLYFYWYRQILGQKVEFLVSFYNNEISEKSEIFDDQFSVERPDGSNFTLKIRSTKLEDSAMYFCARADGSRNTIYFGEGSWLTVV.

This clonotype was picked up a small number of times. The rearrangement links TRBV6-1 to TRBJ1-5, with unresolved D. V lost 4 bases to trimming and J lost 6 bases, with 10 bases between them. The CDR3 spans 13 residues. The germline V gene has CDR1 MNHNS and CDR2 SASEGT. Here the CDR3 reads CASSGTGVQPQHF. In DNA, the CDR3 is TGTGCCAGCAGTGGGACGGGAGTTCAGCCCCAGCATTTT.

Concerning this clonotype itself: The CDR3 ends on some other residue instead of the conserved phenylalanine or tryptophan, so this is likely a read error. The chain is built from TRBV5-1 and TRBJ1-1; 7 bases are shared with TRBD1. The CDR3 loop spans 13 amino acids. CDR1 and CDR2 from the germline V gene are SGHRS and YFSETQ. V gave up 2 bases and J gave up 8 bases; unmatched junction bases: 6. The CDR3 spells CASSLGKTGEAFL. The CDR3 DNA reads as TGCGCCAGCAGCTTAGGTAAGACAGGGGAAGCTTTCCTT.

This clonotype was observed at least ten times. The chain joins TRBV5-1 to TRBJ1-4; D is uncertain. This CDR3 is 12 amino acids long. Germline V gives CDR1 SGHRS, CDR2 YFSETQ. The germline V and J ends were trimmed by 2 bases and 7 bases, with 6 bases remaining between them. The CDR3 spells CASSFEGEKLFF. The CDR3 DNA reads as TGCGCCAGCAGCTTCGAAGGTGAAAAACTGTTTTTT.

This clonotype occurred a few times. The chain combines TRBV6-2 or TRBV6-3 with TRBJ1-2, with D hard to call. The CDR3 loop spans 14 amino acids. Germline V CDR1 and CDR2: MNHEY, SVGEGT. V gave up 3 bases and J gave up 8 bases, with 16 bases separating them. CDR3 residues: CASSYLRKERGYTF. CDR3 in DNA: TGTGCCAGCAGTTATCTGAGGAAGGAAAGAGGCTACACCTTC.

A few counts support this clonotype. The chain joins TRBV6-1 to TRBJ1-5; D ambiguous. With 4 bases removed from V and 2 bases from J, the gap between germline ends came to 9 bases. The CDR3 length is 14 residues. Per the germline V gene, CDR1 is MNHNS and CDR2 is SASEGT. CDR3 in amino acids: CASSAVVGNQPQHF. In nucleotides, the CDR3 is TGTGCCAGCAGTGCCGTAGTGGGCAATCAGCCCCAGCATTTT.

V usage is TRBV19 and J usage is TRBJ1-1; TRBD1 matches 9 bases. The junction had 8 bases not matched to a gene; V was cut back by 9 bases and J by 6 bases. Germline-derived CDR1 and CDR2 are LNHDA and SQIVND (reference sequence). CDR3 size: 13 residues. The CDR3 sequence: CASDTGGSAEAFF. CDR3 nucleotides: TGTGCCAGCGATACAGGGGGCTCGGCTGAAGCTTTCTTT.

The table lists this clonotype with many counts. The CDR3 sequence: CASSQKPGGPRGGSPLHF. DNA for the CDR3: TGTGCCAGCAGCCAAAAACCCGGTGGGCCCCGAGGTGGATCACCCCTCCACTTT. V usage is TRBV11-2 and J usage is TRBJ1-6, with D uncertain. This CDR3 region has 18 residues. V lost 5 bases to trimming and J lost 10 bases, with 27 bases between them. Per the germline V gene, CDR1 is SGHAT and CDR2 is FQNNGV.

This clonotype was counted between two and nine times. V gene TRBV27 combines with J gene TRBJ1-2; D unresolved. The V and J ends lost 7 bases and 6 bases respectively, with 3 bases between them. CDR3 length: 9 amino acids. The germline V gene encodes CDR1 MNHEY and CDR2 SMNVEV (reference sequence). The CDR3 loop is CASTNGYTF. The CDR3 DNA follows: TGTGCCAGCACCAATGGCTACACCTTC.

V gene TRBV5-1 combines with J gene TRBJ1-2, with 7 bases identical to TRBD1. This CDR3 spans 15 amino acids. Per the germline V gene, CDR1 is SGHRS and CDR2 is YFSETQ. With V trimmed by 0 bases and J by 4 bases, 6 bases remained unmatched. This CDR3 is CASSLGGRTGYGYTF. The CDR3 DNA follows: TGCGCCAGCAGCTTGGGGGGCCGGACAGGCTATGGCTACACCTTC.

DNA for the CDR3: TGCGCCAGCAGCCGACGGGACGGATTCTATGGCTACACCTTC. Amino acid sequence: CASSRRDGFYGYTF. The V gene is TRBV5-1, the J gene TRBJ1-2, with a weak D call TRBD1 (5 bases). Trimming cost V 4 bases and J 4 bases, with 14 bases left between them. The CDR3 has 14 residues. Per the germline V gene, CDR1 is SGHRS and CDR2 is YFSETQ.

This clonotype was detected many times. CDR3 bases: TGTGCTAGTGGTTTGGTACTAGGCGGTAGCTCCTACAATGAGCAGTTCTTC. Its translation: CASGLVLGGSSYNEQFF. The chain carries TRBV12-5 and TRBJ2-1; tentatively, D is TRBD2 (5 bases). The CDR3 length is 17 residues. Trimming took off 0 bases at V and 0 bases at J, with 12 bases between the two ends. The V gene's germline CDR1 is LGHNT and CDR2 FRNRAP.

V usage is TRBV10-2 and J usage is TRBJ1-5; 8 nucleotides match TRBD1. The CDR3 is made up of 15 amino acids. Germline V gene data show CDR1 as WSHSY and CDR2 as SAAADI. V lost 6 bases, J lost 3 bases, and 7 bases stayed unmatched. The CDR3 DNA reads TGCGCCAGCAGAGCCAGGGGGCGCATCAATCAGCCCCAGCATTTT. Amino acids: CASRARGRINQPQHF.

This clonotype was recorded only once. V usage is TRBV6-2 or TRBV6-3 and J usage is TRBJ2-7; 9 nucleotides align to TRBD2. Germline V gives CDR1 MNHEY, CDR2 SVGEGT. The CDR3 length is 14 residues. V lost 6 bases and J lost 3; bases outside the gene matches: 6. The CDR3: CASSRLAERYEQYF. In DNA, the CDR3 is TGTGCCAGCAGCAGACTAGCGGAGCGCTACGAGCAGTACTTC.

The gene calls are TRBV11-2 and TRBJ1-6, with D possibly matching TRBD1 (5 bases). Trimming took off 5 bases at V and 11 bases at J, with 13 bases between the two ends. The CDR3 runs 13 residues. In germline, CDR1 is SGHAT, CDR2 FQNNGV. The CDR3 sequence: CASSPLLQAPLHF. The CDR3 DNA is TGTGCCAGCAGCCCACTACTACAGGCACCCCTCCACTTT.

The CDR3 DNA reads TGTGCCAGCAGTTACGGGTTTGCAATTGGATACGAGCAGTACTTC. Protein: CASSYGFAIGYEQYF. V is TRBV6-5 and J is TRBJ2-7; D call uncertain. Germline lookup yields CDR1 MNHEY and CDR2 SVGAGI. This CDR3 is built from 15 residues. The V end lost 2 bases, the J end lost 4 bases, and 15 bases lay between the germline ends.

In DNA, the CDR3 is TGTGCCAGCAGTTATAGCGGGAGAGACTACGAGCAGTACTTC. Translating it yields CASSYSGRDYEQYF. The rearrangement joins TRBV28 to TRBJ2-7; the match to TRBD2 covers 9 bases. The trim removed 4 bases at V and 3 bases at J, leaving 4 bases unmatched. The CDR3 spans 14 residues. Looked up from germline, CDR1 is MDHEN and CDR2 is SYDVKM.

This clonotype turned up a few times. The V call is TRBV5-4, the J call TRBJ1-2; D unresolved. The germline CDR1 and CDR2 sequences are SGHNT and YYREEE (reference sequence). There are 13 residues in the CDR3. Trimming shortened V by 4 bases and J by 6 bases, and 13 bases separated the two germline ends. The CDR3 protein is CASSPGPDNGYTF. DNA for the CDR3: TGTGCCAGCAGCCCCGGGCCCGATAATGGCTACACCTTC.

The chain combines TRBV19 with TRBJ2-3; 9 bases line up with TRBD1. Per germline, CDR1 LNHDA and CDR2 SQIVND (reference sequence). Germline trimming cut 4 bases from V and 1 base from J; bases unmatched to any gene: 3. This CDR3 is 15 amino acids long. The chain's CDR3 is CASSTWDRGTDTQYF. The CDR3 DNA is TGTGCCAGTAGTACTTGGGACAGGGGCACAGATACGCAGTATTTT. Full variable domain (rest looked up from reference TRBV19 and TRBJ2-3): DGGITQSPKYLFRKEGQNVTLSCEQNLNHDAMYWYRQDPGQGLRLIYYSQIVNDFQKGDIAEGYSVSREKKESFPLTVTSAQKNPTAFYLCASSTWDRGTDTQYFGPGTRLTVL.

The chain recombines TRBV6-5 with TRBJ1-4; D is possibly TRBD1 (5 bases). This CDR3 comprises 13 residues. Germline CDR1 is MNHEY and CDR2 is SVGAGI. V lost 4 bases and J lost 10, with 13 bases in between. In nucleotides, the CDR3 is TGTGCCAGCAGTTTTTCGGACAACCGAAAACTGTTTTTT. As protein: CASSFSDNRKLFF.

This clonotype was seen a few times. The chain has TRBV6-2 or TRBV6-3 and TRBJ2-7, with TRBD2 identical over 14 bases. Germline CDR1 reads MNHEY; CDR2 reads SVGEGT. The CDR3 covers 19 residues. Trimming at V came to 2 bases and at J to 4 bases, leaving 13 bases not matched to a gene. CDR3 nucleotide sequence: TGTGCCAGCAGTTACAGGGGACTAGCGGGAGAACTGGGCCTTTACGAGCAGTACTTC. This sequence encodes CASSYRGLAGELGLYEQYF.

The chain uses TRBV6-2 or TRBV6-3 and TRBJ2-7; TRBD1 might be the D (5 bases). Trimming stripped 5 bases from V and 2 bases from J, with 10 bases between. Per the germline V gene, CDR1 is MNHEY and CDR2 is SVGEGT. This CDR3 spans 13 amino acids. CDR3 protein: CASSEETAYEQYF. Here the CDR3 DNA reads TGTGCCAGCAGTGAAGAGACAGCCTACGAGCAGTACTTC.

The genes are TRBV5-4 and TRBJ2-7; 9 positions agree with TRBD2. The CDR3 loop spans 15 amino acids. CDR1 SGHNT and CDR2 YYREEE come from the germline V gene (reference sequence). Trimming took 1 base from V and 1 from J; bases not matched to a gene: 3. The CDR3 here is CASSLPLAGSYEQYF. The DNA for the CDR3 is TGTGCCAGCAGCTTGCCGCTAGCGGGATCCTACGAGCAGTACTTC.

The chain has TRBV3-1 and TRBJ2-5; D unresolved. The germline CDR1 and CDR2 sequences are LGHDT and YNNKEL (reference sequence). Trimming shortened V by 4 bases and J by 1 base, and 10 bases separated the two germline ends. The CDR3 is 14 residues long. This CDR3 is CASSRFGGQETQYF. The CDR3 DNA follows: TGTGCCAGCAGCCGATTTGGCGGCCAAGAGACCCAGTACTTC.

The chain joins TRBV15 to TRBJ1-4; 7 bases match TRBD1. This CDR3 spans 15 amino acids. V lost 3 bases to trimming and J lost 7 bases; unmatched junction nucleotides: 8. CDR1 and CDR2 (germline): LNHNV, YYDKDF (reference sequence). CDR3 sequence: CATSSPGRGVEKLFF. CDR3 sequence (DNA): TGTGCCACCAGCAGTCCCGGCAGGGGGGTTGAAAAACTGTTTTTT.

The sample holds a few counts of this clonotype. The chain uses TRBV29-1 and TRBJ2-4; D uncertain. CDR1 SQVTM and CDR2 ANQGSEA come from the germline V gene. The CDR3 runs 12 residues. V was cut by 6 bases and J by 5 bases, with 11 bases left in between. CDR3 sequence reads: CSVLKGENIQYF. CDR3 bases: TGCAGCGTCCTAAAGGGCGAAAACATTCAGTACTTC.

V gene TRBV29-1 combines with J gene TRBJ2-7; D unclear. Between the trimmed V and J ends, which lost 7 bases and 7 bases, there was a span of 20 bases. The CDR3 sequence is 13 residues long. Germline V gene sequence: CDR1 SQVTM, CDR2 ANQGSEA. The CDR3 DNA reads TGCAGCGCCGCCTCCGTCCCGGGTGGGGAGCAGTACTTC. Amino acid sequence: CSAASVPGGEQYF.

As for this clonotype: With a much larger clone just one base away, this may be a read error. V usage is TRBV11-2 and J usage is TRBJ2-5, with TRBD2 identical over 11 bases. The CDR3 runs to 17 residues. The germline V gene has CDR1 SGHAT and CDR2 FQNNGV. In DNA, the CDR3 is TGTGCCAGCAGCTTAGAACTAGCGGGAGTATCTGGAGAGACCAAGTACTTC. The encoded protein is CASSLELAGVSGETKYF.

This clonotype was found a few times. The chain links TRBV5-5 to TRBJ1-5, with D unresolved. From germline, CDR1 is SGHKS and CDR2 YYEKEE (reference sequence). Deletions cut 0 bases from V and 7 bases from J, with 14 bases between. The CDR3 spans 15 residues. As DNA, the CDR3 is TGTGCCAGCAGCTTGGCGGGTCAGCCACGCCAGCCCCAGCATTTT. Encoded protein: CASSLAGQPRQPQHF.

The sample holds a few counts of this clonotype. This chain links TRBV6-5 with TRBJ2-5, with 9 positions matching TRBD2. The trim removed 2 bases at V and 5 bases at J, leaving 6 bases unmatched. Germline V CDR1 and CDR2: MNHEY, SVGAGI. The CDR3 is 15 residues long. CDR3 residues: CASSYVAGGGETQYF. Here the CDR3 DNA reads TGTGCCAGCAGTTACGTGGCGGGAGGGGGGGAGACCCAGTACTTC.

V usage is TRBV20-1 and J usage is TRBJ1-2; 8 bases line up with TRBD1. V was pared by 5 bases and J by 6 bases, with 11 bases of the junction left unmatched. The CDR3 totals 14 residues. The germline gives CDR1 DFQATT, CDR2 SNEGSKA (reference sequence). CDR3 nucleotide sequence: TGCAGTGCTCGTACAGGGGGAGCTGTTGATGGCTACACCTTC. Its protein product is CSARTGGAVDGYTF.